A single T cell receptor (beta chain) is shown here with its context. In the authors' methods: Using reference gene primer amplification, nucleated cell counts were estimated. Clones were read by immunoSEQ multiplex PCR, and TCRdb kept only the in-frame ones, dropping some. D and trimming come from the DNA, and the V and J calls and clone size come from that table. The table shows roughly 300,000 clones, with around 84% occurring only once. This entry belongs to a study of blood T cell repertoires in COVID-19. The study recruited people aged 18 to 89 years across about 25 US areas. V was clipped by 2 bases and J by 2 bases, with 7 bases between them. The CDR3 is 14 residues long. Germline V gene sequence: CDR1 MNHEY, CDR2 SVGAGI.

Sample: PBMCs or T cells enriched from blood (not recorded which). The gene calls are TRBV6-5 and TRBJ1-3; D ambiguous. This clonotype originated in a woman younger than 35 who had recovered from COVID-19. The CDR3 nucleotides read TGTGCCAGCAGTTACCGGGGTACTGGAAACACCATATATTTT. It is translated as CASSYRGTGNTIYF.